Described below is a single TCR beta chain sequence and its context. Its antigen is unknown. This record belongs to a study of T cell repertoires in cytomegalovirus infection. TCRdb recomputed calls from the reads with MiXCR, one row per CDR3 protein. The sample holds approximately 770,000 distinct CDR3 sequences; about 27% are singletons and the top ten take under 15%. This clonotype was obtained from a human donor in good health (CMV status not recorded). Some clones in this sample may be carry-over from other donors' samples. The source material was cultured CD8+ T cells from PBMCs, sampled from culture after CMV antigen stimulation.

CDR3 protein: CASSLSSLNTIYF. In nucleotides, the CDR3 is TGTGCCAGCAGCTTATCCAGCTTGAACACCATATATTTT. The chain links TRBV7-9 to TRBJ1-3; D remains ambiguous. The CDR3 consists of 13 residues. V lost 2 bases to trimming and J lost 7 bases, with 9 bases between them. CDR1 is SEHNR, CDR2 FQNEAQ, per germline (reference sequence).